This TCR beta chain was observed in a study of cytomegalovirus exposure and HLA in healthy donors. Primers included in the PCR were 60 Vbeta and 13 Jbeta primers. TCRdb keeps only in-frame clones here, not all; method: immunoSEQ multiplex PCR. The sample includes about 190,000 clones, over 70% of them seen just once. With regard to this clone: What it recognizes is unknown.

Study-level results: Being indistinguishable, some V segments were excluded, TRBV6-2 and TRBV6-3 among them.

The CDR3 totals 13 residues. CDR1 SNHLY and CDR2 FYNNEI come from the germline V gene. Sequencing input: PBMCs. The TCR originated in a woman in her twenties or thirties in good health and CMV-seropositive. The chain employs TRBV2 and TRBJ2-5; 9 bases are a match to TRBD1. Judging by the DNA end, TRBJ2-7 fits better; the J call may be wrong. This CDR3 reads CASLGQGAYEQYF. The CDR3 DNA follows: TGTGCCAGCCTGGGACAGGGAGCGTACGAGCAGTACTTC.